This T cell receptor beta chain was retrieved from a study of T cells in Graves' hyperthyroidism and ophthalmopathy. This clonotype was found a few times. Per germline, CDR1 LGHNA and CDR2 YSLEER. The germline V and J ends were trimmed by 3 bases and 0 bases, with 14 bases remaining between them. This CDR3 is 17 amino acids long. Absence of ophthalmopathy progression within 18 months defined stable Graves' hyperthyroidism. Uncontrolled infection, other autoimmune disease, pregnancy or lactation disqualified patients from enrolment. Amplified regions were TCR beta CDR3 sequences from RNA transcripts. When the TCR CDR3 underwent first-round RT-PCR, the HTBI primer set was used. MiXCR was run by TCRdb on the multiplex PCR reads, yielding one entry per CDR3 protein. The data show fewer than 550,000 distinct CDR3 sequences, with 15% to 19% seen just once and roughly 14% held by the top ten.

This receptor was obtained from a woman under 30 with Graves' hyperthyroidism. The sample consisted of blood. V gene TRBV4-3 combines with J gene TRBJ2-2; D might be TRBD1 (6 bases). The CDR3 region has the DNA TGCGCCAGCAGCCACCTTCGTAGGGGGTCGAACACCGGGGAGCTGTTTTTT. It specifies CASSHLRRGSNTGELFF.